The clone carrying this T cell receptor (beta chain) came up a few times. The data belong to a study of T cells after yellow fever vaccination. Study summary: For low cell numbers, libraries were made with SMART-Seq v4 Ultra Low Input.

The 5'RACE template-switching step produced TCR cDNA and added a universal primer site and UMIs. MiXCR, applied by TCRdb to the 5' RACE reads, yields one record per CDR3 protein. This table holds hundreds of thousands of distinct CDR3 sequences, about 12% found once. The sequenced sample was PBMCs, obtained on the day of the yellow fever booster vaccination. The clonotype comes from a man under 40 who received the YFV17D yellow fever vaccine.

Here the CDR3 DNA reads TGTGCCAGCAGGATGGACCAACTTCAGCCCCAGCATTTT. This encodes CASRMDQLQPQHF. The chain joins TRBV27 to TRBJ1-5, with unresolved D. The CDR3 consists of 13 residues. Trimming left V 6 bases short and J 6 bases short, with 12 bases between. Germline CDR1 and CDR2: MNHEY and SMNVEV (reference sequence).